This entry features one TCR beta chain sequence. Assay: immunoSEQ multiplex PCR; the TCRdb copy retains only in-frame clones and omits some. The sample yields some 80,000 clones, roughly 96% seen once. This CDR3 comprises 11 residues. The V end was cut by 6 bases, the J end by 7 bases, with 9 bases between. Germline V gene lookup returns CDR1 MNHEY and CDR2 SVGAGI. The data stem from a study of technical replicates of blood from several donors. The source of this sequence is a human donor in good health. Sequencing input: T cells isolated from PBMCs. The chain is built from TRBV6-5 and TRBJ1-1, with a tentative D call TRBD1 (6 bases). CDR3 loop: CASSRGGEAFF. CDR3 in DNA: TGTGCCAGCAGCAGGGGTGGTGAAGCTTTCTTT.